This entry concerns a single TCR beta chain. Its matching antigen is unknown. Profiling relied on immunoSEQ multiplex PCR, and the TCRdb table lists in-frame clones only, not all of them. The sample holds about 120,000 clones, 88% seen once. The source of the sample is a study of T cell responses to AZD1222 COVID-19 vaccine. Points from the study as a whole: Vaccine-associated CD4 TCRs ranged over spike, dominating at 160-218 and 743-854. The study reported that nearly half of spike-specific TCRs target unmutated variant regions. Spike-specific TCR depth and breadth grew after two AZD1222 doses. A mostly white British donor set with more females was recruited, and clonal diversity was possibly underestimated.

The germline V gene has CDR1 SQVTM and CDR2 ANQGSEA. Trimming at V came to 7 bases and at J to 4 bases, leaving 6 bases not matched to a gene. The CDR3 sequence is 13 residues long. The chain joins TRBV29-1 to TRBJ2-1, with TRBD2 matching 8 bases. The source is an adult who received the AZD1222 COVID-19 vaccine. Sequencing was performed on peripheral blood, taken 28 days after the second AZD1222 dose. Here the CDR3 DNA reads TGCAGCGCTACTAGCGGACCGTACAATGAGCAGTTCTTC. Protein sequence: CSATSGPYNEQFF.